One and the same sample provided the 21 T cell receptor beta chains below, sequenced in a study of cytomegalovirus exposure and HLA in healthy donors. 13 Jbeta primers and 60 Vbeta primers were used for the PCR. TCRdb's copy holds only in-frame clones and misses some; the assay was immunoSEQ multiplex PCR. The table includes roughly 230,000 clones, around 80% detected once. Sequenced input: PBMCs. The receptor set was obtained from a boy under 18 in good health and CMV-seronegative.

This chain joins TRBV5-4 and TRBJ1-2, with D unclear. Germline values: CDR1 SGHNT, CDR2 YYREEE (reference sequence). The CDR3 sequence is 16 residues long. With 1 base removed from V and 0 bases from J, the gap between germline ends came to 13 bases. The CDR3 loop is CASSLKREEANYGYTF. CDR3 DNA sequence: TGTGCCAGCAGCTTGAAAAGGGAGGAAGCTAACTATGGCTACACCTTC.

The CDR3 sequence is CASSTTRTSGNNEQFF. The CDR3 region has the DNA TGTGCCAGCAGTACAACTAGGACTAGCGGCAACAATGAGCAGTTCTTC. The V call is TRBV6-6, the J call TRBJ2-1; TRBD2 matches at 10 bases. The CDR3 contains 16 residues. V was pared by 5 bases and J by 5 bases, with 9 bases of the junction left unmatched. Germline CDR1 and CDR2: MNHNY and SVGAGI (reference sequence).

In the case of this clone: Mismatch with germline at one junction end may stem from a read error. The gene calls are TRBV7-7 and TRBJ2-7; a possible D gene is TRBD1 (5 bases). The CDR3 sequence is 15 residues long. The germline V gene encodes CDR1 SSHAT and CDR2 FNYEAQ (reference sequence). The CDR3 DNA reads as TGTGCTAGCAGCTTAGGGCCAGGGCGGCGTAACGAGCAGTACTTC. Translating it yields CASSLGPGRRNEQYF.

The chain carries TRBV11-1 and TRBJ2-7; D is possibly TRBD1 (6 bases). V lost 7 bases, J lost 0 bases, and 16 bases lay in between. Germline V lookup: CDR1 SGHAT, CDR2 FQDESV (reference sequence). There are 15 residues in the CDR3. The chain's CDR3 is CASTIQGQSSYEQYF. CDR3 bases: TGTGCCAGCACCATCCAAGGACAGTCCTCCTACGAGCAGTACTTC.

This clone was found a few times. CDR3 in DNA: TGTGCCAGCAGCCCTGGGGAGACGGGGAGTCAGCCCCAGCATTTT. It is translated as CASSPGETGSQPQHF. The rearrangement joins TRBV6-6 to TRBJ1-5; D gene uncertain. V lost 6 bases and J lost 6, with 18 bases in between. Germline CDR1 MNHNY, CDR2 SVGAGI (reference sequence). The CDR3 length is 15 residues.

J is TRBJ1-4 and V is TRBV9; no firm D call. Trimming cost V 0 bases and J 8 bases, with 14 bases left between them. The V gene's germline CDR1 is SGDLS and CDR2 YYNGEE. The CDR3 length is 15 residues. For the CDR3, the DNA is TGTGCCAGCAGCGTAGACCGCGGGCGGGAAGAAAAACTGTTTTTT. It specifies CASSVDRGREEKLFF.

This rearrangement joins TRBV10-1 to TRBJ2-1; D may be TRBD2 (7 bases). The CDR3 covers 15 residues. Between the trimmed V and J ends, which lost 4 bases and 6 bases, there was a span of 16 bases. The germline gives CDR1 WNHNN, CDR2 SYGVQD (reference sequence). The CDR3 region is CASSAALGGGNEQFF. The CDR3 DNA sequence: TGCGCCAGCAGTGCAGCTTTAGGGGGGGGCAATGAGCAGTTCTTC.

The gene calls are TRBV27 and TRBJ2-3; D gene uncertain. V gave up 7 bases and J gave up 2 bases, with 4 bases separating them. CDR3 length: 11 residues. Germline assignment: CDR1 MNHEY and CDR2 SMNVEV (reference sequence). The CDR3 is CASTNTDTQYF. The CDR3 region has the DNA TGTGCCAGCACCAACACAGATACGCAGTATTTT.

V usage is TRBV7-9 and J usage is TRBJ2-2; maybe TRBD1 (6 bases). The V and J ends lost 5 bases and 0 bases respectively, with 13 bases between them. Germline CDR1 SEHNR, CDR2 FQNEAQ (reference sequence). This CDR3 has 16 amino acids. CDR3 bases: TGTGCCAGCAGCCCGCGGACAGTGACGAACACCGGGGAGCTGTTTTTT. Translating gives CASSPRTVTNTGELFF.

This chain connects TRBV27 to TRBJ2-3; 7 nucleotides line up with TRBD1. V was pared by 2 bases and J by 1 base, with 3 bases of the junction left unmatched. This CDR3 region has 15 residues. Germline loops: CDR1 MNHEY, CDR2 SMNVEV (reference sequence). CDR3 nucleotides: TGTGCCAGCAGTTTACGGGACAGTGGCACAGATACGCAGTATTTT. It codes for CASSLRDSGTDTQYF.

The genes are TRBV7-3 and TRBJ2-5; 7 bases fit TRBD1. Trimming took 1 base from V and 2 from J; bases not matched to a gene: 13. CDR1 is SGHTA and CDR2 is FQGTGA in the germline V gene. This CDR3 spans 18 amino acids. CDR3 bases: TGTGCCAGCAGCTTAAACGGCCGCCGGGACAGCCTACAAGAGACCCAGTACTTC. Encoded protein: CASSLNGRRDSLQETQYF.

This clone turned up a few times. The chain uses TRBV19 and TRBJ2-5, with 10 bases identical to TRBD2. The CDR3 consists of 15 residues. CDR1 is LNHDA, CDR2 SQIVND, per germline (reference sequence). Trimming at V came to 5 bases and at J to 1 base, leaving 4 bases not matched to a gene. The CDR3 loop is CASSSVAGGQETQYF. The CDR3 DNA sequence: TGTGCCAGTAGTTCGGTAGCGGGGGGCCAAGAGACCCAGTACTTC.

The CDR3 coding sequence is TGTGCCAGCAGCTCGGGTAGGGGGACTGAAGCTTTCTTT. It codes for CASSSGRGTEAFF. The gene calls are TRBV5-4 and TRBJ1-1; D is possibly TRBD1 (6 bases). CDR3 length: 13 residues. V lost 3 bases and J lost 5, with 11 bases in between. Per germline, CDR1 SGHNT and CDR2 YYREEE (reference sequence).

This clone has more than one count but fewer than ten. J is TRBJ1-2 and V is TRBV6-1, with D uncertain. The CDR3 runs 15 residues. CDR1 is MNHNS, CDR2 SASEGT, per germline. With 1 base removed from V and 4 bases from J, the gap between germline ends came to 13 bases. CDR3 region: CASSEEHLGGYGYTF. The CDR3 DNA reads TGTGCCAGCAGTGAAGAACACTTAGGCGGCTATGGCTACACCTTC.

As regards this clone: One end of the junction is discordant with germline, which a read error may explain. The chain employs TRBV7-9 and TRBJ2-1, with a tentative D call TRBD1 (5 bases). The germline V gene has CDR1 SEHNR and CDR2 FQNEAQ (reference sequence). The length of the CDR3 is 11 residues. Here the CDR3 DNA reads TGTTCCAGCATACAGGAGTATGAGCAGTTCTTC. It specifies CSSIQEYEQFF.

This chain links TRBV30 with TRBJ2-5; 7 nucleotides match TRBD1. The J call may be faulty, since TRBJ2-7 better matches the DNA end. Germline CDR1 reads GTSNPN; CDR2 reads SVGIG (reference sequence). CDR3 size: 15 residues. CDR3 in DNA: TGTGCCTGGAGGAAGGAACAGGGGAGTAGGTACGAGCAGTACTTC. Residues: CAWRKEQGSRYEQYF.

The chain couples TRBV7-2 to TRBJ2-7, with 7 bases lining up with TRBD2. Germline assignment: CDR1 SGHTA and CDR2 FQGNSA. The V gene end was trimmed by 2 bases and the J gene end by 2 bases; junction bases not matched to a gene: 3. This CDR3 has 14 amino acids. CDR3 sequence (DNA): TGTGCCAGCAGCTTACCAGGACTAGCCTACGAGCAGTACTTC. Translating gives CASSLPGLAYEQYF.

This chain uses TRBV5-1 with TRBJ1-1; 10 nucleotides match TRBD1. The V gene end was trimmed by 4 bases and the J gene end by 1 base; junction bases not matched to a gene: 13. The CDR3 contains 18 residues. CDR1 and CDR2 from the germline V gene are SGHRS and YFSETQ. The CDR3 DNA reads TGCGCCAGCAGCATTGGTTTTGGGACAGGGGTCCGGAACACTGAAGCTTTCTTT. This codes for CASSIGFGTGVRNTEAFF.

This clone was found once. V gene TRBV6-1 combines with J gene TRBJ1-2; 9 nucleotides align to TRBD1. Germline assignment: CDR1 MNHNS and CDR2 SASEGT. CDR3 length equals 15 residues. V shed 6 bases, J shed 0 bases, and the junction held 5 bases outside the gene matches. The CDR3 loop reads CASRERDRANYGYTF. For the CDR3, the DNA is TGTGCCAGCAGAGAAAGGGACAGGGCTAACTATGGCTACACCTTC.

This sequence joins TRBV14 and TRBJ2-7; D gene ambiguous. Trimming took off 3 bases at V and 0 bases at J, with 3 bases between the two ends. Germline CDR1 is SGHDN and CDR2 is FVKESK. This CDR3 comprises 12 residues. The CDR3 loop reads CASSQSSYEQYF. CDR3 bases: TGTGCCAGCAGCCAGAGCTCCTACGAGCAGTACTTC.

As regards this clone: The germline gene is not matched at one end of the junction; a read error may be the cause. DNA of the CDR3: TGTTCCAGCAGCCCCGGGGGGCCAACGAACACCGGGGAGCTGTTTTTT. Protein product: CSSSPGGPTNTGELFF. The rearrangement links TRBV7-9 to TRBJ2-2, with D possibly being TRBD2 (7 bases). Germline V lookup: CDR1 SEHNR, CDR2 FQNEAQ (reference sequence). This CDR3 is 16 amino acids long.